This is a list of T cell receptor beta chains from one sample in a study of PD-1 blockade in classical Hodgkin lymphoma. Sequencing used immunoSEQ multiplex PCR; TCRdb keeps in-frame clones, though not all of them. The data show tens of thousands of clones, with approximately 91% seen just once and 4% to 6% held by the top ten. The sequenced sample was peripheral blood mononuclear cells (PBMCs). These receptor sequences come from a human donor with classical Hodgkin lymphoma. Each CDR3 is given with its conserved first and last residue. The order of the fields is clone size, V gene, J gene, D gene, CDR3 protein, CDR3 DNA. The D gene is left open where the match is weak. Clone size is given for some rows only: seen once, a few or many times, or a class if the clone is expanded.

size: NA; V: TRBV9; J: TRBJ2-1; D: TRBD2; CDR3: CASSVGGTSGYNEQFF; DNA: TGTGCCAGCAGCGTAGGGGGGACTAGCGGTTACAATGAGCAGTTCTTC
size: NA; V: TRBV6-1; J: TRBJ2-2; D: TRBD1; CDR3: CASSPGQGSGELFF; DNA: TGTGCCAGCAGTCCCGGACAGGGGTCCGGGGAGCTGTTTTTT
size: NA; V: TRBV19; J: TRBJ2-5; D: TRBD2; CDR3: CASSRLAGGETQYF; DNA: TGTGCCAGTAGTAGGCTAGCGGGAGGGGAGACCCAGTACTTC
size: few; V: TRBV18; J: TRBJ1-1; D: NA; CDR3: CASSPEMMGTEAFF; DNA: TGTGCCAGCTCACCAGAGATGATGGGTACTGAAGCTTTCTTT
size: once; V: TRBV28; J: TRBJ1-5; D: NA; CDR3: CASSSSGGGNQPQHF; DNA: TGTGCCAGCAGTTCCTCGGGGGGCGGCAATCAGCCCCAGCATTTT
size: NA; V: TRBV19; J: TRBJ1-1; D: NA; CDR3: CASSPTGYTEAFF; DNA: TGTGCCAGTAGCCCTACAGGGTACACTGAAGCTTTCTTT
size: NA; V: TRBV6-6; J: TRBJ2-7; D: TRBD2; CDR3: CASSLGGAGDYEQYF; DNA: TGTGCCAGCAGTCTTGGTGGAGCGGGGGACTACGAGCAGTACTTC
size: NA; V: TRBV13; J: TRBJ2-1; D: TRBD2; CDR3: CASSLGPSGSYNEQFF; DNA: TGTGCCAGCAGCTTAGGCCCTAGCGGGAGCTACAATGAGCAGTTCTTC
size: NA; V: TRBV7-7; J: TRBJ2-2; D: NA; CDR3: CASSQAVGTNTGELFF; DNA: TGTGCTAGCAGCCAGGCGGTGGGGACGAACACCGGGGAGCTGTTTTTT
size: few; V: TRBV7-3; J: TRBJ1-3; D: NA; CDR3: CASSPRGGNTIYF; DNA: TGTGCCAGCAGCCCCCGGGGGGGAAACACCATATATTTT
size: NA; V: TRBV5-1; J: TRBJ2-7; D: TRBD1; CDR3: CASSLGDRDSYEQYF; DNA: TGCGCCAGCAGCCTCGGGGACAGGGATTCCTACGAGCAGTACTTC
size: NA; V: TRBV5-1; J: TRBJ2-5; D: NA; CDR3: CASSLVGETQYF; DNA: TGCGCCAGCAGCCTCGTGGGAGAGACCCAGTACTTC
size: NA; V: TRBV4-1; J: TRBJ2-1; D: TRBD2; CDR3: CASRIGLAGDNEQFF; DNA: TGCGCCAGCAGGATAGGACTAGCGGGCGACAATGAGCAGTTCTTC
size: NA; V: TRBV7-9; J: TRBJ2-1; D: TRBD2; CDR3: CASSRAGTLYNEQFF; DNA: TGTGCCAGCAGCCGAGCGGGGACCTTATACAATGAGCAGTTCTTC
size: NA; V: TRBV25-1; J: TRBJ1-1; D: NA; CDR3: CASSDGKRGDHTEAFF; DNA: TGTGCCAGCAGTGATGGGAAAAGGGGGGATCACACTGAAGCTTTCTTT
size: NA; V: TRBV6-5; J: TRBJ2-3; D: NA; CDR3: CASSYGGGRSTDTQYF; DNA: TGTGCCAGCAGTTACGGGGGGGGGCGAAGCACAGATACGCAGTATTTT
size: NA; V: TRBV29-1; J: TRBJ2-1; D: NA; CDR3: CSAQVNEQFF; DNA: TGCAGCGCCCAAGTCAATGAGCAGTTCTTC
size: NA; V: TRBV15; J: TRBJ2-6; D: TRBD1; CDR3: CATSRDRDRGWGANVLTF; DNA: TGTGCCACCAGCAGAGATCGGGACAGGGGCTGGGGGGCCAACGTCCTGACTTTC
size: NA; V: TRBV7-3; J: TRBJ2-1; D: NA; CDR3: CASSDDRVQFF; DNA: TGTGCCAGCAGCGACGACAGAGTTCAGTTCTTC
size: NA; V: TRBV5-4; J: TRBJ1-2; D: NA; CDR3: CASSPREGYIGYTF; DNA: TGTGCCAGCAGCCCTCGAGAGGGTTATATTGGCTACACCTTC
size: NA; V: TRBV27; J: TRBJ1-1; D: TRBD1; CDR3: CASRNGQGMNTEAFF; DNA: TGTGCCAGCAGAAACGGACAGGGCATGAACACTGAAGCTTTCTTT
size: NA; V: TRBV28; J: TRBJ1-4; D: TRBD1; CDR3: CASGQQGTRKLFF; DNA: TGTGCCAGCGGCCAACAGGGGACCCGAAAACTGTTTTTT
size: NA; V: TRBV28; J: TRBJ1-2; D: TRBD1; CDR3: CASSLGDRVYGYTF; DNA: TGTGCCAGCAGTTTGGGGGACAGGGTCTATGGCTACACCTTC